This T cell receptor beta chain appears in the sequencing data of a study of T cells after yellow fever vaccination. The study, taken as a whole, reports: Peaking on day 5 versus 15, the secondary response was faster but weaker. Reappearance after the booster was seen for most primary-vaccination clones, at 95% to 96% CD4 and 80% to 90% CD8.

Template switching by 5'RACE produced TCR cDNA, adding a universal primer site and UMIs. In TCRdb, the 5' RACE reads were re-called with MiXCR into one record per CDR3 protein. The sample records a few hundred thousand distinct CDR3 sequences, 19% being singletons. V was cut by 3 bases and J by 2 bases, with 9 bases left in between. Germline CDR1 reads ENHRY; CDR2 reads SYGVKD. The CDR3 has 14 amino acids. About this clonotype: Its antigen is unknown.

The chain links TRBV10-3 to TRBJ2-3; D unresolved. The receptor was derived from a man younger than 40 who received the YFV17D yellow fever vaccine. Source: PBMCs, taken 15 days after the yellow fever booster vaccination. The CDR3 DNA is TGTGCCATCAGTGAAGAGGAACCCACAGATACGCAGTATTTT. This codes for CAISEEEPTDTQYF.